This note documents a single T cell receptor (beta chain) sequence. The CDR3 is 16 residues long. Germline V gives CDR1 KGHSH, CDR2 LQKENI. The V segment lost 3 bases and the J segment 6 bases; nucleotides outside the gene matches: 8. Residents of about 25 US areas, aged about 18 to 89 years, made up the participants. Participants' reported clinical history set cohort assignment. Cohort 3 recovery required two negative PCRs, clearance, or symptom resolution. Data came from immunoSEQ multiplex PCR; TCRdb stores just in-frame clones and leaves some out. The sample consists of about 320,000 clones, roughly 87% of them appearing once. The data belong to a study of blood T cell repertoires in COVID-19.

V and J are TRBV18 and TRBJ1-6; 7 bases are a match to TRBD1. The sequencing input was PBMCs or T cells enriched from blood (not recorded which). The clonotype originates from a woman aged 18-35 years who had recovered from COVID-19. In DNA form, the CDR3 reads TGTGCCAGCTCACCTACAGGGGTAGGTAGTAATTCACCCCTCCACTTT. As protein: CASSPTGVGSNSPLHF.